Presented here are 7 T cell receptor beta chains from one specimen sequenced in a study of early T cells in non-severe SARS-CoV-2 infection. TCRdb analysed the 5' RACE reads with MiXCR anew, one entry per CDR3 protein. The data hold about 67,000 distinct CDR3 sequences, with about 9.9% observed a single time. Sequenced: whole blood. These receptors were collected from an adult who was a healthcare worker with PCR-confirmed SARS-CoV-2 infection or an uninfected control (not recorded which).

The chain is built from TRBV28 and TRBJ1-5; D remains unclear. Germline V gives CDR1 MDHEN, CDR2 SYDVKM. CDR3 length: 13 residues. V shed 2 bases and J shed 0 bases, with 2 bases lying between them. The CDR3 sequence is CASSLPSNQPQHF. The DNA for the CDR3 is TGTGCCAGCAGTTTACCTAGCAATCAGCCCCAGCATTTT.

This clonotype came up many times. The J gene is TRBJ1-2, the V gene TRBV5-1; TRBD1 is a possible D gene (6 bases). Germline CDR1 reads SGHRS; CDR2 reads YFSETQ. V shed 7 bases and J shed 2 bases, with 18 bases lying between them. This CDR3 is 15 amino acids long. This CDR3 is CASAFRVGGNYGYTF. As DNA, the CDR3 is TGCGCCAGCGCTTTCCGAGTAGGGGGAAACTATGGCTACACCTTC.

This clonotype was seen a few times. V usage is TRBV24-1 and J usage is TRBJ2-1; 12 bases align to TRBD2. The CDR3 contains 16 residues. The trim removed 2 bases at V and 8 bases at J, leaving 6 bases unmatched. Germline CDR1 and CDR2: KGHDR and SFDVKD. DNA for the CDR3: TGTGCCACCAGTGATTCTGGACTAGCGGGAATCGATGAGCAGTTCTTC. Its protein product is CATSDSGLAGIDEQFF.

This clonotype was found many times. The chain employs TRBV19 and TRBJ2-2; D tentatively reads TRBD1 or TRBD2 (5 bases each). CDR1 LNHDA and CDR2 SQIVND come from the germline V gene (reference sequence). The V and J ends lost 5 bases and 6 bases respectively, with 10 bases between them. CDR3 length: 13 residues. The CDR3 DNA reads TGTGCCAGTAGTCTCGGGGCAGCCGGGGAGCTGTTTTTT. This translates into CASSLGAAGELFF. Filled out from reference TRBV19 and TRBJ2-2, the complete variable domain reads DGGITQSPKYLFRKEGQNVTLSCEQNLNHDAMYWYRQDPGQGLRLIYYSQIVNDFQKGDIAEGYSVSREKKESFPLTVTSAQKNPTAFYLCASSLGAAGELFFGEGSRLTVL.

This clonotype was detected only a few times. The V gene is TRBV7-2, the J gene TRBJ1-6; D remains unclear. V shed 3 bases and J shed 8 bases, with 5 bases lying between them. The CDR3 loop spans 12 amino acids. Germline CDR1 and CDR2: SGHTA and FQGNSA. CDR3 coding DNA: TGTGCCAGCAGCTTCGTTTATTCACCCCTCCACTTT. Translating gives CASSFVYSPLHF.

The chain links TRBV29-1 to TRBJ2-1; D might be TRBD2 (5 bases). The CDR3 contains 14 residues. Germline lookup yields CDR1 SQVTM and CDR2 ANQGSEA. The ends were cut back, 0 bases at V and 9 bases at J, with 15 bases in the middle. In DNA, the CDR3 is TGCAGCGTTGAAGAGTGGCTAGTCGGAGGTGAGCAGTTCTTC. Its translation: CSVEEWLVGGEQFF.

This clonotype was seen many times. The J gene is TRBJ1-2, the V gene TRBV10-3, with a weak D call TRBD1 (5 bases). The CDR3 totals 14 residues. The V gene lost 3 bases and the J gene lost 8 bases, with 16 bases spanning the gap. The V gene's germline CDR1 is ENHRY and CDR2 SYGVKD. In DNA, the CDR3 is TGTGCCATCAGTGAACGAGACGTACGGACAGGCTACACCTTC. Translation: CAISERDVRTGYTF.